The 30 T cell receptor beta chains below all came from one sample that was sequenced in a study of CD8+ T cells in alopecia areata. The treatment here: oral pan-JAK inhibitor, 5-10 mg twice daily. It was cDNA, reverse transcribed from extracted RNA, that served as the sequencing template. Method: immunoSEQ multiplex PCR; TCRdb's copy keeps in-frame clones and lacks some. In the table there are 95,000 to 110,000 clones, 65% to 85% of which are singletons. The sample was CD8+ T cells sorted from blood, taken at week 24, from a patient treated with tofacitinib. All receptors derive from a human donor with alopecia areata.

This chain uses TRBV29-1 with TRBJ2-1, with TRBD2 matching over 8 bases. The CDR3 consists of 15 residues. Germline V CDR1 and CDR2: SQVTM, ANQGSEA. The V and J ends lost 3 bases and 3 bases, in that order; junction bases with no gene match: 7. CDR3 loop: CSVELAGRYYNEQFF. In nucleotides, the CDR3 is TGCAGCGTTGAGCTAGCGGGTCGGTACTACAATGAGCAGTTCTTC.

To note about this clone: Its ends do not fully match the called genes, so a read error is possible. The chain is built from TRBV29-1 and TRBJ2-3; 9 bases line up with TRBD2. Germline CDR1 is SQVTM and CDR2 is ANQGSEA. The CDR3 is 13 amino acids. CDR3 sequence reads: CSAEAGGADTQYF. The CDR3, as DNA: TGCAGCGCTGAAGCGGGGGGCGCAGATACGCAGTATTTT.

The chain links TRBV27 to TRBJ1-1; D is undetermined. This CDR3 contains 13 residues. Trimming shortened V by 6 bases and J by 1 base, and 9 bases separated the two germline ends. Germline assignment: CDR1 MNHEY and CDR2 SMNVEV (reference sequence). CDR3 DNA: TGTGCCAGCAGAACGCCGGGGAACACTGAAGCTTTCTTT. Its protein is CASRTPGNTEAFF.

This clone was counted between two and nine times. The chain links TRBV4-1 to TRBJ1-2; 8 nucleotides agree with TRBD1. Germline trimming cut 0 bases from V and 4 bases from J; bases unmatched to any gene: 4. This CDR3 is built from 15 residues. Germline lookup yields CDR1 MGHRA and CDR2 YSYEKL. CDR3 residues: CASSQDPGGGYGYTF. In nucleotides, the CDR3 is TGCGCCAGCAGCCAAGATCCAGGGGGCGGCTATGGCTACACCTTC.

The V gene is TRBV19, the J gene TRBJ2-1, with D perhaps matching TRBD1 (5 bases). V gave up 1 base and J gave up 2 bases, with 9 bases separating them. The germline V gene has CDR1 LNHDA and CDR2 SQIVND (reference sequence). CDR3 length: 15 residues. CDR3 in DNA: TGTGCCAGTAGTATAGGACAGCTTACCTACAATGAGCAGTTCTTC. This sequence encodes CASSIGQLTYNEQFF.

The rearrangement joins TRBV5-6 to TRBJ2-7; possibly TRBD1 or TRBD2 for D (5 bases each). Per germline, CDR1 SGHDT and CDR2 YYEEEE. Between the trimmed V and J ends, which lost 4 bases and 3 bases, there was a span of 14 bases. The CDR3 extends over 14 amino acids. DNA of the CDR3: TGTGCCAGCAGCCCCCGGGGCAAACTCTACGAGCAGTACTTC. Translating it yields CASSPRGKLYEQYF.

The chain recombines TRBV4-1 with TRBJ2-1, with 8 bases that match TRBD2. With V trimmed by 11 bases and J by 6 bases, 6 bases remained unmatched. The CDR3 has 12 residues. Per the germline V gene, CDR1 is MGHRA and CDR2 is YSYEKL. The CDR3 bases are TGCGCCGGGGGGAGCGGGGGCAATGAGCAGTTCTTC. Amino acids: CAGGSGGNEQFF.

The chain uses TRBV6-5 and TRBJ2-2, with D uncertain. V was cut by 3 bases and J by 6 bases, with 8 bases left in between. This CDR3 contains 13 residues. Germline V lookup: CDR1 MNHEY, CDR2 SVGAGI. This chain's CDR3 is CASSYGQAGELFF. In nucleotides, the CDR3 is TGTGCCAGCAGTTATGGTCAAGCCGGGGAGCTGTTTTTT.

Of note for this clone: Other DNA sequences from this sample encode an identical CDR3 as well. The rearrangement links TRBV6-5 to TRBJ1-2; D remains unclear. CDR1 MNHEY and CDR2 SVGAGI come from the germline V gene. The CDR3 is 12 residues long. The V end lost 2 bases, the J end lost 5 bases, and 6 bases lay between the germline ends. For the CDR3, the DNA is TGTGCCAGCAGTTACGGCGGTTATGGCTACACCTTC. It is translated as CASSYGGYGYTF.

About this clone: At one boundary the junction diverges from the germline segment, which might be a read error. The rearrangement uses TRBV2 and TRBJ1-5; no clear D. This CDR3 is 13 amino acids long. CDR1 is SNHLY and CDR2 is FYNNEI in the germline V gene. The CDR3 sequence is CASSEAPRRAGLF. CDR3 in DNA: TGTGCCAGCAGTGAAGCGCCTCGCAGAGCCGGGTTATTT.

This sequence joins TRBV4-1 and TRBJ2-7; 7 bases are shared with TRBD2. J lost 11 bases, V lost 0 bases, and 19 bases had no gene match. The V gene's germline CDR1 is MGHRA and CDR2 YSYEKL. The CDR3 is made up of 17 amino acids. The CDR3 here is CASSQDLQAGRLAQEYF. The DNA for the CDR3 is TGCGCCAGCAGCCAAGATCTCCAGGCGGGCAGACTAGCCCAGGAGTACTTC.

The rearrangement links TRBV6-5 to TRBJ1-6; D not resolved. The V end was cut by 10 bases, the J end by 7 bases, with 17 bases between. Germline-derived CDR1 and CDR2 are MNHEY and SVGAGI. This CDR3 contains 14 residues. This CDR3 reads CATGDLSGNSPLHF. The CDR3 coding sequence is TGTGCCACCGGAGACTTATCGGGCAATTCACCCCTCCACTTT.

This clone was counted once. V gene TRBV27 combines with J gene TRBJ2-5; tentatively, D is TRBD2 (5 bases). V was pared by 0 bases and J by 4 bases, with 6 bases between. Germline CDR1 reads MNHEY; CDR2 reads SMNVEV (reference sequence). The CDR3 has 13 amino acids. CDR3 nucleotide sequence: TGTGCCAGCAGTTTATCAGCGGCAGAGACCCAGTACTTC. It translates to CASSLSAAETQYF.

The chain couples TRBV4-1 to TRBJ2-3, with TRBD1 matching 7 bases. The CDR3 runs to 14 residues. Unmatched junction bases numbered 4, after V lost 4 bases and J lost 3 bases. Germline V lookup: CDR1 MGHRA, CDR2 YSYEKL. For the CDR3, the DNA is TGCGCCAGCAGCCCCTTACAGGGGACAGATACGCAGTATTTT. Its protein is CASSPLQGTDTQYF.

This chain joins TRBV29-1 and TRBJ2-5; 7 nucleotides align to TRBD2. This CDR3 region has 14 residues. The junction had 2 bases not matched to a gene; V was cut back by 0 bases and J by 1 base. CDR1 and CDR2 from the germline V gene are SQVTM and ANQGSEA. In DNA form, the CDR3 reads TGCAGCGTTGAAGATCTAGCGGTCCAAGAGACCCAGTACTTC. Protein product: CSVEDLAVQETQYF. The full variable domain, in which reference TRBV29-1 and TRBJ2-5 provide the parts outside the CDR3, is SAVISQKPSRDICQRGTSLTIQCQVDSQVTMMFWYRQQPGQSLTLIATANQGSEATYESGFVIDKFPISRPNLTFSTLTVSNMSPEDSSIYLCSVEDLAVQETQYFGPGTRLLVL.

This clone came up once. The chain carries TRBV7-2 and TRBJ2-2; 8 bases line up with TRBD1. V shed 7 bases and J 4 bases; nucleotides not matched to a gene: 5. The CDR3 is made up of 14 amino acids. In germline, CDR1 is SGHTA, CDR2 FQGNSA. The CDR3 loop is CASTQGAFTGELFF. The CDR3 DNA is TGTGCCAGCACCCAGGGGGCCTTCACCGGGGAGCTGTTTTTT.

This rearrangement joins TRBV7-2 to TRBJ2-1, with 12 bases matching TRBD2. The CDR3 is made up of 15 amino acids. CDR1 is SGHTA and CDR2 is FQGNSA in the germline V gene. V gave up 2 bases and J gave up 5 bases; unmatched junction bases: 1. The CDR3 nucleotides are TGTGCCAGCAGCTTAACTAGCGGGGGGCACAATGAGCAGTTCTTC. Translating gives CASSLTSGGHNEQFF.

The chain carries TRBV4-1 and TRBJ2-6, with D hard to call. Trimming shortened V by 0 bases and J by 0 bases, and 6 bases separated the two germline ends. This CDR3 has 16 residues. Germline lookup yields CDR1 MGHRA and CDR2 YSYEKL. CDR3 loop: CASSQEGNSGANVLTF. The DNA for the CDR3 is TGCGCCAGCAGCCAAGAGGGGAACTCTGGGGCCAACGTCCTGACTTTC.

The rearrangement uses TRBV5-4 and TRBJ1-1; 7 nucleotides match TRBD1. Per germline, CDR1 SGHNT and CDR2 YYREEE (reference sequence). V shed 6 bases, J shed 6 bases, and the junction held 14 bases outside the gene matches. The CDR3 is 15 amino acids. For the CDR3, the DNA is TGTGCCAGCACCCGCCCGGACAGGTCCGGCGCTGAAGCTTTCTTT. This translates into CASTRPDRSGAEAFF.

This chain links TRBV7-8 with TRBJ2-7; D is unresolved. The CDR3 is made up of 15 amino acids. Germline V lookup: CDR1 SGHVS, CDR2 FQNEAQ. V was cut by 5 bases and J by 3 bases, with 17 bases left in between. CDR3 protein: CASSQSRGQNYEQYF. In DNA, the CDR3 is TGTGCCAGCAGCCAAAGTCGTGGGCAGAACTACGAGCAGTACTTC.

The genes are TRBV4-1 and TRBJ1-1, with 8 bases aligning to TRBD1. The CDR3 totals 16 residues. Germline loops: CDR1 MGHRA, CDR2 YSYEKL. V shed 0 bases and J 0 bases; nucleotides not matched to a gene: 3. The CDR3, as DNA: TGCGCCAGCAGCCAAGAGGGACAGGCCATGAACACTGAAGCTTTCTTT. This sequence encodes CASSQEGQAMNTEAFF.

In this sample, this clone turned up a few times. The chain joins TRBV2 to TRBJ2-1; 9 bases agree with TRBD2. Germline-derived CDR1 and CDR2 are SNHLY and FYNNEI. The trim removed 1 base at V and 0 bases at J, leaving 7 bases unmatched. The CDR3 has 18 amino acids. In nucleotides, the CDR3 is TGTGCCAGCAGTGAAGGGCTAGCGGGGATCAGCTCCTACAATGAGCAGTTCTTC. The encoded protein is CASSEGLAGISSYNEQFF. The full variable domain, its missing parts supplied by reference TRBV2 and TRBJ2-1, is EPEVTQTPSHQVTQMGQEVILRCVPISNHLYFYWYRQILGQKVEFLVSFYNNEISEKSEIFDDQFSVERPDGSNFTLKIRSTKLEDSAMYFCASSEGLAGISSYNEQFFGPGTRLTVL.

The chain joins TRBV28 to TRBJ2-3; TRBD1 or TRBD2 may be the D gene (6 bases each). This CDR3 contains 16 residues. Germline CDR1 reads MDHEN; CDR2 reads SYDVKM. V lost 5 bases, J lost 2 bases, and 17 bases lay in between. In nucleotides, the CDR3 is TGTGCCAGCAGTCCAAGGGGGGAAGGGAACACAGATACGCAGTATTTT. As protein: CASSPRGEGNTDTQYF. Looking up the rest from reference TRBV28 and TRBJ2-3 gives the full variable domain: DVKVTQSSRYLVKRTGEKVFLECVQDMDHENMFWYRQDPGLGLRLIYFSYDVKMKEKGDIPEGYSVSREKKERFSLILESASTNQTSMYLCASSPRGEGNTDTQYFGPGTRLTVL.

The CDR3 nucleotides read TGTGCCAGCAGTGACTACATCGACAGGGAACCCCTCCACTTT. Protein sequence: CASSDYIDREPLHF. V usage is TRBV6-1 and J usage is TRBJ1-6; 7 bases match TRBD1. The V segment lost 3 bases and the J segment 12 bases; nucleotides outside the gene matches: 8. The CDR3 has 14 residues. Germline assignment: CDR1 MNHNS and CDR2 SASEGT.

The rearrangement links TRBV9 to TRBJ2-2, with 7 bases aligning to TRBD2. Germline lookup yields CDR1 SGDLS and CDR2 YYNGEE. V trimming: 0 bases; J trimming: 5 bases; junction bases outside the gene matches: 4. The length of the CDR3 is 15 residues. The CDR3 loop reads CASSVVGGGTGELFF. DNA of the CDR3: TGTGCCAGCAGCGTAGTGGGCGGGGGAACCGGGGAGCTGTTTTTT.

This clone was seen just once. J is TRBJ1-1 and V is TRBV13; tentatively, D is TRBD1 (5 bases). With 3 bases removed from V and 1 base from J, the gap between germline ends came to 12 bases. In germline, CDR1 is PRHDT, CDR2 FYEKMQ (reference sequence). The CDR3 spans 15 residues. CDR3: CASSFAGPGNTEAFF. The CDR3 DNA is TGTGCCAGCAGCTTCGCGGGGCCGGGGAACACTGAAGCTTTCTTT. Filled out from reference TRBV13 and TRBJ1-1, the complete variable domain reads AAGVIQSPRHLIKEKRETATLKCYPIPRHDTVYWYQQGPGQDPQFLISFYEKMQSDKGSIPDRFSAQQFSDYHSELNMSSLELGDSALYFCASSFAGPGNTEAFFGQGTRLTVV.

This clone was found a few times. The rearrangement links TRBV4-3 to TRBJ2-3; D ambiguous. Germline loops: CDR1 LGHNA, CDR2 YSLEER. V was pared by 2 bases and J by 2 bases, with 5 bases between. The CDR3 totals 13 residues. CDR3 nucleotide sequence: TGCGCCAGCAGCCAATCTACCACAGATACGCAGTATTTT. Translated: CASSQSTTDTQYF.

In this sample, this clone turned up a few times. The chain uses TRBV5-1 and TRBJ2-7; D perhaps matches TRBD1 (5 bases). V was trimmed by 1 base and J by 0 bases, leaving 17 bases between them. This CDR3 region has 17 residues. Germline loops: CDR1 SGHRS, CDR2 YFSETQ. Written as DNA, the CDR3 is TGCGCCAGCAGCTTGAGGGGCCAGACCCCCTTCTCCTACGAGCAGTACTTC. It translates to CASSLRGQTPFSYEQYF.

V gene TRBV30 combines with J gene TRBJ2-7; D is perhaps TRBD2 (5 bases). CDR3 length equals 11 residues. The V and J ends lost 1 base and 6 bases respectively, with 7 bases between them. Germline lookup yields CDR1 GTSNPN and CDR2 SVGIG (reference sequence). The CDR3 sequence: CAWSATSEQYF. DNA for the CDR3: TGTGCCTGGAGTGCCACTAGCGAGCAGTACTTC. The whole variable domain, filled in from reference TRBV30 and TRBJ2-7, reads SQTIHQWPATLVQPVGSPLSLECTVEGTSNPNLYWYRQAAGRGLQLLFYSVGIGQISSEVPQNLSASRPQDRQFILSSKKLLLSDSGFYLCAWSATSEQYFGPGTRLTVT.

The gene calls are TRBV7-9 and TRBJ2-2, with D perhaps TRBD2 (5 bases). V was cut by 5 bases and J by 6 bases, with 16 bases left in between. Per germline, CDR1 SEHNR and CDR2 FQNEAQ (reference sequence). There are 15 residues in the CDR3. CDR3: CASSKYGVLAGELFF. Written as DNA, the CDR3 is TGTGCCAGCAGCAAGTACGGGGTCTTGGCCGGGGAGCTGTTTTTT.